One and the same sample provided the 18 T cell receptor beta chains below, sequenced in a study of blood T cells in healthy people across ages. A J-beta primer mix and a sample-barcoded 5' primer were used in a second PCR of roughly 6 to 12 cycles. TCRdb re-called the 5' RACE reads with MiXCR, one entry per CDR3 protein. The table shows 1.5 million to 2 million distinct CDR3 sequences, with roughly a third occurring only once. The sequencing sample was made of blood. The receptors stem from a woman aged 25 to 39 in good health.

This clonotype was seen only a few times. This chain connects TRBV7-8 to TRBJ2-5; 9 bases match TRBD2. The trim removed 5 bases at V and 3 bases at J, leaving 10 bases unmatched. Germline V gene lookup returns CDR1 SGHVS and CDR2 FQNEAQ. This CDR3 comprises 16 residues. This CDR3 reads CASSLRLAGGKETQYF. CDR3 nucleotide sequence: TGTGCCAGCAGCCTCAGACTGGCGGGAGGGAAAGAGACCCAGTACTTC.

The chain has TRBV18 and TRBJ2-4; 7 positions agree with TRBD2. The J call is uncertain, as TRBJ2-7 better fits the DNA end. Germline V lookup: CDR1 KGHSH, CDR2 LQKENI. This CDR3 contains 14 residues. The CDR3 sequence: CASSPPRERYEQYF. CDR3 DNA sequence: TGTGCCAGCTCACCCCCGCGGGAGCGCTACGAGCAGTACTTC.

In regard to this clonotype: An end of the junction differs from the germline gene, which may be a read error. CDR3 region: CASREDIRGGYTF. The CDR3 DNA sequence: TGTGCCAGCAGGGAAGATATCCGTGGGGGCTACACCTTC. This chain uses TRBV6-1 with TRBJ1-2; the D is unclear. Germline V gene data show CDR1 as MNHNS and CDR2 as SASEGT. The CDR3 is 13 residues long.

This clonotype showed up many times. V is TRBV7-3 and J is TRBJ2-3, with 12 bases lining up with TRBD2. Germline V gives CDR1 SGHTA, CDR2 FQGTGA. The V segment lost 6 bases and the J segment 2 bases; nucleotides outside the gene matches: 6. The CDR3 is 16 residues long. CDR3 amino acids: CASSSGLAGFTDTQYF. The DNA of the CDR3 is TGTGCCAGCAGTTCCGGACTAGCGGGGTTCACAGATACGCAGTATTTT.

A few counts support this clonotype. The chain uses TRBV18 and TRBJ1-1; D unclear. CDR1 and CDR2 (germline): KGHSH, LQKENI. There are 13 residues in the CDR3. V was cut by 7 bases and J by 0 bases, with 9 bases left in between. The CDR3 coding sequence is TGTGCCAGCTTACAGAGCATGAACACTGAAGCTTTCTTT. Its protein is CASLQSMNTEAFF.

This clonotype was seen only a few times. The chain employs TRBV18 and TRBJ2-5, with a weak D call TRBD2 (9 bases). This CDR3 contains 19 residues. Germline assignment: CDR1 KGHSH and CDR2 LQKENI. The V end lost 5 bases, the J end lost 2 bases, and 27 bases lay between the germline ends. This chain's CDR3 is CASSGRRQGTSSKQETQYF. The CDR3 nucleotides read TGTGCCAGCTCAGGAAGACGACAGGGGACTAGCAGTAAACAAGAGACCCAGTACTTC. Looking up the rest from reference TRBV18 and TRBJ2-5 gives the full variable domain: NAGVMQNPRHLVRRRGQEARLRCSPMKGHSHVYWYRQLPEEGLKFMVYLQKENIIDESGMPKERFSAEFPKEGPSILRIQQVVRGDSAAYFCASSGRRQGTSSKQETQYFGPGTRLLVL.

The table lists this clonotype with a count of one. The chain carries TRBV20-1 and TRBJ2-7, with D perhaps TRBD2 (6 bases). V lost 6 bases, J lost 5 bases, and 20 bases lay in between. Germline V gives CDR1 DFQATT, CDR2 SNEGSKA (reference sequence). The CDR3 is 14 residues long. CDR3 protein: CSATIYGSYNEQYF. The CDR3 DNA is TGCAGTGCCACCATTTACGGGAGTTATAACGAGCAGTACTTC.

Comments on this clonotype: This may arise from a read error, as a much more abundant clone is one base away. CDR3 amino acids: CAISESRGAYNERFF. The DNA of the CDR3 is TGTGCCATCAGTGAGTCGCGGGGGGCCTACAATGAGCGGTTCTTC. The rearrangement links TRBV10-3 to TRBJ2-1, with TRBD2 identical over 8 bases. The CDR3 has 15 amino acids. In germline, CDR1 is ENHRY, CDR2 SYGVKD.

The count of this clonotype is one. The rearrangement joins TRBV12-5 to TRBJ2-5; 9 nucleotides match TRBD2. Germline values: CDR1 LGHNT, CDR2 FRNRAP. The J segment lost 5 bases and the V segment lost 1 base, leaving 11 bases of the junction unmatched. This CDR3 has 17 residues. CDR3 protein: CASGLGRAAGGWETQYF. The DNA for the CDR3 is TGTGCTAGTGGTTTGGGTCGAGCAGCGGGAGGTTGGGAGACCCAGTACTTC.

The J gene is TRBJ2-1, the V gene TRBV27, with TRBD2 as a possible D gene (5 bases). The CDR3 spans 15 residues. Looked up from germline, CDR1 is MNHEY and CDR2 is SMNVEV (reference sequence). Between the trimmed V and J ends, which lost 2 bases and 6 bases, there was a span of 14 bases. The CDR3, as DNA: TGTGCCAGCAGTTTAACCAGCGGCCTCGGCAATGAGCAGTTCTTC. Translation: CASSLTSGLGNEQFF.

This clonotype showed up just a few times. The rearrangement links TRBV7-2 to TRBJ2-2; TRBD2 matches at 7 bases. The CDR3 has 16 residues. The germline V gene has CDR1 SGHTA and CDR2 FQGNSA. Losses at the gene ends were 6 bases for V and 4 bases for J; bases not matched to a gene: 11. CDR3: CASSSPGGPPTGELFF. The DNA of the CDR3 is TGTGCCAGCAGTTCCCCGGGGGGACCTCCCACCGGGGAGCTGTTTTTT.

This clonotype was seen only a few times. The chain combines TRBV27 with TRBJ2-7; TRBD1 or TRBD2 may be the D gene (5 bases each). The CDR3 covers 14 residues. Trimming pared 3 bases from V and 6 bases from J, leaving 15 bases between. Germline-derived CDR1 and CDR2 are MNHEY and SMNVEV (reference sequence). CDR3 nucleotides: TGTGCCAGCAGTTTCGAAAAGGGACCCTTCGAGCAGTACTTC. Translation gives CASSFEKGPFEQYF.

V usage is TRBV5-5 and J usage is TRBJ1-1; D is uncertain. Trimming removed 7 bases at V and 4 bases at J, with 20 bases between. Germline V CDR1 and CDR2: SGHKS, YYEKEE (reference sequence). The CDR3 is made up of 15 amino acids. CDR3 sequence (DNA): TGTGCCAGCTGCAATCTTGCCGCGTCTGGCACTGAAGCTTTCTTT. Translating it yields CASCNLAASGTEAFF. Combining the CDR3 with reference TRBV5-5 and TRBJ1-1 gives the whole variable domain DAGVTQSPTHLIKTRGQQVTLRCSPISGHKSVSWYQQVLGQGPQFIFQYYEKEERGRGNFPDRFSARQFPNYSSELNVNALLLGDSALYLCASCNLAASGTEAFFGQGTRLTVV.

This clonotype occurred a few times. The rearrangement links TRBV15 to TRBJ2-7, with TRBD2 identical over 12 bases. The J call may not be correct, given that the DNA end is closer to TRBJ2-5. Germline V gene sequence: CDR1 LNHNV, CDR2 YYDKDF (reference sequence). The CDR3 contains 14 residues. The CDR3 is CATSRTSGSETQYF. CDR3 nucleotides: TGTGCCACCAGCAGGACTAGCGGGAGTGAGACCCAGTACTTC.

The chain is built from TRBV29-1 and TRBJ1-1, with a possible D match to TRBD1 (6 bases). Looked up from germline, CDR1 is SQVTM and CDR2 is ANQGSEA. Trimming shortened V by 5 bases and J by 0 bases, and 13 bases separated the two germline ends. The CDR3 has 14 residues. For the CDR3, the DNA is TGCAGCGTTTGGGCAGGGGATATGAACACTGAAGCTTTCTTT. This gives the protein CSVWAGDMNTEAFF.

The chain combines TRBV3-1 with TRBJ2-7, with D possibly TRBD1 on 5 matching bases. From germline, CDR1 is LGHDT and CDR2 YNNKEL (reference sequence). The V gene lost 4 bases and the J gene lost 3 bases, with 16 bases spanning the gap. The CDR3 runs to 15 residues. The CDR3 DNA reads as TGTGCCAGCAGCCCAACCTGGGGCAGTAACTACGAGCAGTACTTC. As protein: CASSPTWGSNYEQYF.

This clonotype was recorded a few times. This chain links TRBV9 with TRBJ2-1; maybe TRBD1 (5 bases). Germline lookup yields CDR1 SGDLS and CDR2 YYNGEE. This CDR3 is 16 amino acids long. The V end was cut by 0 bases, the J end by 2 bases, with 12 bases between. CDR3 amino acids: CASSVGFGQPYNEQFF. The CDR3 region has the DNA TGTGCCAGCAGCGTAGGGTTCGGACAACCCTACAATGAGCAGTTCTTC. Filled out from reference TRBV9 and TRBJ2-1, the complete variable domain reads DSGVTQTPKHLITATGQRVTLRCSPRSGDLSVYWYQQSLDQGLQFLIQYYNGEERAKGNILERFSAQQFPDLHSELNLSSLELGDSALYFCASSVGFGQPYNEQFFGPGTRLTVL.

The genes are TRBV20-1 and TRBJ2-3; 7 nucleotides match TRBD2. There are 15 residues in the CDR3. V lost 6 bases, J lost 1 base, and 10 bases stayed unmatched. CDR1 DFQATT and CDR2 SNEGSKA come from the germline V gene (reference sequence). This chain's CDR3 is CSAPDLADRTDTQYF. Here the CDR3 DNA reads TGCAGTGCCCCCGACCTAGCGGATCGCACAGATACGCAGTATTTT.